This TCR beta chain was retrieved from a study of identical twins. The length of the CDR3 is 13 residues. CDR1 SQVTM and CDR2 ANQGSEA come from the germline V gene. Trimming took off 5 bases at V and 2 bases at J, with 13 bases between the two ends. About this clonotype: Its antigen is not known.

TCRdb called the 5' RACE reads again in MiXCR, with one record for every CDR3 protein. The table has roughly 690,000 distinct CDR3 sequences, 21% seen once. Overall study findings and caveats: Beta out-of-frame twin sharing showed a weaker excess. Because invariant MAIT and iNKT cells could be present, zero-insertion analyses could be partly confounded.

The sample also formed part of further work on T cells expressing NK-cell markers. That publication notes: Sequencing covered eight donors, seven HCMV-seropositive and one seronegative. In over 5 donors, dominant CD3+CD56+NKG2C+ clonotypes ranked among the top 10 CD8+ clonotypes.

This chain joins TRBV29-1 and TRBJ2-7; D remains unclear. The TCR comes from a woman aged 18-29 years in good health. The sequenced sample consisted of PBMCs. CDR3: CSVTSRTTYEQYF. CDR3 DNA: TGCAGCGTTACCAGCCGAACGACCTACGAGCAGTACTTC.